Shown below are 17 T cell receptor beta chains from a single sample sequenced in a study of T cells after yellow fever vaccination. MiXCR, run by TCRdb on the 5' RACE reads, gives a single entry per CDR3 protein. The table lists approximately 300,000 distinct CDR3 sequences, more than 8.5% of them singletons. This specimen was PBMCs, taken on the day of the first yellow fever vaccination. The receptors were sampled from a man in his late teens or twenties who received the YFV17D yellow fever vaccine.

The chain combines TRBV30 with TRBJ2-2; D possibly uses TRBD1 or TRBD2 (6 bases each). Trimming pared 4 bases from V and 4 bases from J, leaving 16 bases between. Germline V gene sequence: CDR1 GTSNPN, CDR2 SVGIG (reference sequence). This CDR3 is built from 15 residues. The DNA of the CDR3 is TGTGCCTGGACTCTACGAGGGGGAGGCACCGGGGAGCTGTTTTTT. It specifies CAWTLRGGGTGELFF.

This clonotype has just a few counts. The V call is TRBV10-3, the J call TRBJ2-7; a possible D gene is TRBD1 (6 bases). The CDR3 is 14 residues long. The V and J ends lost 5 bases and 2 bases respectively, with 13 bases between them. The germline CDR1 and CDR2 sequences are ENHRY and SYGVKD. In DNA form, the CDR3 reads TGTGCCATCAGTCCTAAAGGACAGACCTACGAGCAGTACTTC. This codes for CAISPKGQTYEQYF.

The sample holds a few counts of this clonotype. Here the CDR3 DNA reads TGTGCCAGCAGCTTAGCGGCGGAGAACATTCAGTACTTC. This translates into CASSLAAENIQYF. The rearrangement joins TRBV7-2 to TRBJ2-4; D gene uncertain. The CDR3 has 13 residues. CDR1 SGHTA and CDR2 FQGNSA come from the germline V gene. The V end lost 0 bases, the J end lost 7 bases, and 7 bases lay between the germline ends. Using reference TRBV7-2 and TRBJ2-4 for the parts outside the CDR3, the full variable domain is GAGVSQSPSNKVTEKGKDVELRCDPISGHTALYWYRQSLGQGLEFLIYFQGNSAPDKSGLPSDRFSAERTGGSVSTLTIQRTQQEDSAVYLCASSLAAENIQYFGAGTRLSVL.

This clonotype was recorded a few times. The V call is TRBV7-3, the J call TRBJ2-1; D is uncertain. Germline values: CDR1 SGHTA, CDR2 FQGTGA. The V end lost 1 base, the J end lost 12 bases, and 16 bases lay between the germline ends. The CDR3 length is 14 residues. The CDR3 sequence: CASSLKHGLGMQFF. The CDR3 DNA follows: TGTGCCAGCAGCTTAAAACACGGGCTGGGGATGCAGTTCTTC.

In its sample, this clonotype was seen many times. V gene TRBV4-3 combines with J gene TRBJ2-3, with D perhaps TRBD2 (5 bases). CDR1 is LGHNA, CDR2 YSLEER, per germline. Trimming stripped 0 bases from V and 7 bases from J, with 11 bases between. The CDR3 contains 14 residues. The CDR3 is CASSQDRAGYTQYF. The CDR3 DNA reads as TGCGCCAGCAGCCAAGATCGGGCGGGTTATACGCAGTATTTT.

This clonotype was found a few times. J is TRBJ2-5 and V is TRBV12-3 or TRBV12-4; D is undetermined. This CDR3 has 13 amino acids. The germline V and J ends were trimmed by 3 bases and 4 bases, with 9 bases remaining between them. The CDR3 coding sequence is TGTGCCAGCAGTTTTGCCCCGGGAGAGACCCAGTACTTC. Translation: CASSFAPGETQYF.

This clonotype has just a few counts. This chain connects TRBV7-3 to TRBJ1-1; D is possibly TRBD1 (6 bases). The CDR3 loop spans 13 amino acids. V was clipped by 1 base and J by 8 bases, with 11 bases between them. In germline, CDR1 is SGHTA, CDR2 FQGTGA. In DNA form, the CDR3 reads TGTGCCAGCAGCTTAAACGCGAGGGGGGAAGCTTTCTTT. It translates to CASSLNARGEAFF.

This clonotype was seen a handful of times. The J gene is TRBJ2-2, the V gene TRBV4-1, with TRBD2 identical over 12 bases. The V gene's germline CDR1 is MGHRA and CDR2 YSYEKL. The CDR3 totals 19 residues. V gave up 1 base and J gave up 4 bases; unmatched junction bases: 10. CDR3 sequence reads: CASSQVTLAGGISTGELFF. The CDR3 DNA is TGCGCCAGCAGCCAAGTCACACTAGCGGGGGGAATTTCCACCGGGGAGCTGTTTTTT.

This clonotype was seen many times. The chain employs TRBV5-6 and TRBJ1-6; D gene uncertain. V lost 6 bases and J lost 0, with 7 bases in between. CDR3 length: 14 residues. Germline CDR1 and CDR2: SGHDT and YYEEEE. The CDR3: CASTSYSYNSPLHF. The DNA of the CDR3 is TGTGCCAGCACCTCCTACTCCTATAATTCACCCCTCCACTTT.

This clonotype was seen a handful of times. This chain joins TRBV3-1 and TRBJ1-1; D gene unclear. The CDR3 is 15 amino acids. Between the trimmed V and J ends, which lost 0 bases and 4 bases, there was a span of 12 bases. Per the germline V gene, CDR1 is LGHDT and CDR2 is YNNKEL (reference sequence). In DNA form, the CDR3 reads TGTGCCAGCAGCCAAGATGTTGGGGAAGGCACTGAAGCTTTCTTT. Translated: CASSQDVGEGTEAFF.

This clonotype has a handful of counts. The chain couples TRBV11-2 to TRBJ2-7; D ambiguous. Germline assignment: CDR1 SGHAT and CDR2 FQNNGV. The CDR3 is 15 amino acids. V lost 6 bases, J lost 0 bases, and 15 bases lay in between. This chain's CDR3 is CASRSGLGPSYEQYV. The CDR3 DNA reads TGTGCCAGCAGGTCGGGCCTAGGTCCCTCCTACGAGCAGTACGTC.

The chain has TRBV5-1 and TRBJ2-2, with TRBD1 matching over 7 bases. The CDR3 covers 14 residues. Germline V gene lookup returns CDR1 SGHRS and CDR2 YFSETQ. The ends lost 8 bases at V and 1 base at J; junction bases unmatched: 5. The CDR3 sequence: CASTRQGNTGELFF. The CDR3, as DNA: TGCGCCAGTACCAGACAGGGGAACACCGGGGAGCTGTTTTTT.

The chain has TRBV7-2 and TRBJ2-1; no reliable D call. The CDR3 is 13 amino acids. Germline assignment: CDR1 SGHTA and CDR2 FQGNSA. Between the trimmed V and J ends, which lost 1 base and 5 bases, there was a span of 6 bases. The CDR3 DNA follows: TGTGCCAGCAGCTTAGGCTATGACAATGAGCAGTTCTTC. Protein: CASSLGYDNEQFF.

This clonotype has a single count. This chain connects TRBV28 to TRBJ2-1; D is perhaps TRBD1 (6 bases). Trimming took off 6 bases at V and 6 bases at J, with 18 bases between the two ends. There are 15 residues in the CDR3. Germline V gene data show CDR1 as MDHEN and CDR2 as SYDVKM. The CDR3 DNA is TGTGCCAGCAGCCTATCTCCGGACAGAAGCAATGAGCAGTTCTTC. It is translated as CASSLSPDRSNEQFF.

This clonotype has ten or more counts. The CDR3 here is CASSWGREDTQYF. In DNA form, the CDR3 reads TGCGCCAGCAGCTGGGGCCGGGAGGATACGCAGTATTTT. The V and J genes are TRBV5-1 and TRBJ2-3, with D perhaps matching TRBD2 (6 bases). Trimming shortened V by 3 bases and J by 6 bases, and 11 bases separated the two germline ends. Germline V gene data show CDR1 as SGHRS and CDR2 as YFSETQ. This CDR3 is 13 amino acids long.

The chain joins TRBV10-3 to TRBJ2-5, with 10 bases identical to TRBD1. Germline CDR1 and CDR2: ENHRY and SYGVKD. The CDR3 runs 16 residues. V was pared by 0 bases and J by 2 bases, with 3 bases of the junction left unmatched. CDR3 residues: CAISESWDRGQETQYF. The CDR3 DNA follows: TGTGCCATCAGTGAGTCTTGGGACAGGGGACAAGAGACCCAGTACTTC.

This clonotype was recorded many times. The chain uses TRBV20-1 and TRBJ2-1, with unresolved D. The CDR3 has 12 residues. The germline V gene has CDR1 DFQATT and CDR2 SNEGSKA (reference sequence). Trimming stripped 2 bases from V and 5 bases from J, with 7 bases between. CDR3 sequence reads: CSARWNDNEQFF. The CDR3 bases are TGCAGTGCTAGATGGAACGACAATGAGCAGTTCTTC.